The 26 T cell receptor beta chains listed next were all sequenced from one sample in a study of beta chain features in type 1 diabetes. Their antigens are not known. Investigators reverse transcribed all isolated RNA, so they sequenced expressed TCRB transcripts. The method was immunoSEQ multiplex PCR; TCRdb's version includes in-frame clones alone and lacks a portion of them. The table records roughly 300,000 clones, approximately 9.9% of them present only once. General study results and limits: Among all four CD4+ subsets, Type 1 diabetes patients had TCRB CDR3s that were moderately but significantly shorter.

The sequencing sample was made of central memory CD4+ T cells from blood. The receptors originated from a man in his thirties or forties with type 1 diabetes.

This clone was counted between two and nine times. The V call is TRBV18, the J call TRBJ2-1; D gene ambiguous. V was pared by 1 base and J by 5 bases, with 9 bases between. The germline V gene has CDR1 KGHSH and CDR2 LQKENI. The CDR3 is 14 residues long. The CDR3 DNA reads TGTGCCAGCTCACCACAGGGTTCCAACAATGAGCAGTTCTTC. It yields the protein CASSPQGSNNEQFF.

This clone appeared a few times. Mismatch with germline at one junction end may stem from a read error. The chain couples TRBV7-7 to TRBJ2-3; 9 nucleotides align to TRBD2. Germline-derived CDR1 and CDR2 are SSHAT and FNYEAQ (reference sequence). The CDR3 extends over 13 amino acids. CDR3 amino acids: CASSARAGGPQYF. CDR3 nucleotides: TGTGCTAGCAGTGCTAGGGCGGGGGGGCCGCAGTATTTT.

This clone was counted only a few times. J is TRBJ2-5 and V is TRBV6-5, with 10 positions matching TRBD1. The germline gives CDR1 MNHEY, CDR2 SVGAGI. This CDR3 spans 13 amino acids. Trimming took 6 bases from V and 2 from J; bases not matched to a gene: 0. The CDR3 coding sequence is TGTGCCAGCAGGGACAGGGGGCAAGAGACCCAGTACTTC. Protein sequence: CASRDRGQETQYF.

The chain uses TRBV7-2 and TRBJ2-5; D perhaps matches TRBD2 (5 bases). CDR3 length: 14 residues. Trimming took 7 bases from V and 2 from J, leaving 14 bases between them. Germline CDR1 reads SGHTA; CDR2 reads FQGNSA. DNA of the CDR3: TGTGCCAGCACCCTAGCAAGGTTTCAAGAGACCCAGTACTTC. This codes for CASTLARFQETQYF.

This clone was observed a handful of times. The chain has TRBV7-2 and TRBJ2-7; 10 nucleotides line up with TRBD1. Germline assignment: CDR1 SGHTA and CDR2 FQGNSA. The CDR3 is 16 residues long. V dropped 5 bases and J dropped 2; count of bases not matched to a gene: 9. The CDR3 loop reads CASSLGRTGGTYEQYF. CDR3 coding DNA: TGTGCCAGCAGCCTAGGGCGGACAGGGGGGACCTACGAGCAGTACTTC.

The chain is built from TRBV30 and TRBJ2-6; maybe TRBD1 (5 bases). Germline-derived CDR1 and CDR2 are GTSNPN and SVGIG (reference sequence). Trimming pared 0 bases from V and 1 base from J, leaving 19 bases between. The CDR3 has 19 residues. The CDR3 region is CAWSVSRVWGRSGANVLTF. The CDR3 bases are TGTGCCTGGAGTGTGTCCCGGGTGTGGGGCAGGTCTGGGGCCAACGTCCTGACTTTC. Full variable domain (missing parts from reference TRBV30 and TRBJ2-6): SQTIHQWPATLVQPVGSPLSLECTVEGTSNPNLYWYRQAAGRGLQLLFYSVGIGQISSEVPQNLSASRPQDRQFILSSKKLLLSDSGFYLCAWSVSRVWGRSGANVLTFGAGSRLTVL.

This clone showed up just a few times. V and J are TRBV13 and TRBJ1-1; D is uncertain. CDR1 is PRHDT, CDR2 FYEKMQ, per germline (reference sequence). V gave up 3 bases and J gave up 4 bases, with 18 bases separating them. The CDR3 totals 16 residues. CDR3 in amino acids: CASSFGRHSVGTEAFF. CDR3 in DNA: TGTGCCAGCAGCTTCGGCAGGCATTCCGTGGGCACTGAAGCTTTCTTT.

This clone was picked up many times. This chain uses TRBV2 with TRBJ1-6, with no clear D. This CDR3 comprises 14 residues. Per the germline V gene, CDR1 is SNHLY and CDR2 is FYNNEI. V was clipped by 3 bases and J by 5 bases, with 8 bases between them. Written as DNA, the CDR3 is TGTGCCAGCAGTGAGAGGCTTGATAATTCACCCCTCCACTTT. It encodes CASSERLDNSPLHF. Variable domain in full (rest from reference TRBV2 and TRBJ1-6): EPEVTQTPSHQVTQMGQEVILRCVPISNHLYFYWYRQILGQKVEFLVSFYNNEISEKSEIFDDQFSVERPDGSNFTLKIRSTKLEDSAMYFCASSERLDNSPLHFGNGTRLTVT.

The genes are TRBV13 and TRBJ2-2; D is undetermined. Germline CDR1 is PRHDT and CDR2 is FYEKMQ (reference sequence). The V gene lost 1 base and the J gene lost 2 bases, with 5 bases spanning the gap. This CDR3 comprises 14 residues. The CDR3 loop reads CASSLAVNTGELFF. The CDR3 DNA reads as TGTGCCAGCAGCTTAGCAGTTAACACCGGGGAGCTGTTTTTT.

The rearrangement joins TRBV5-1 to TRBJ1-3; D is undetermined. V was clipped by 0 bases and J by 4 bases, with 11 bases between them. Germline V lookup: CDR1 SGHRS, CDR2 YFSETQ. The CDR3 loop spans 15 amino acids. CDR3 amino acids: CASSLGVQAGNTIYF. The CDR3 bases are TGCGCCAGCAGCTTGGGTGTCCAGGCCGGAAACACCATATATTTT.

Ten or more counts support this clone. The CDR3 sequence is CASSPQTDAGDTIYF. The DNA for the CDR3 is TGTGCCAGCTCACCACAAACGGACGCCGGGGACACCATATATTTT. The V gene is TRBV18, the J gene TRBJ1-3, with no clear D. The V end lost 1 base, the J end lost 8 bases, and 15 bases lay between the germline ends. There are 15 residues in the CDR3. The V gene's germline CDR1 is KGHSH and CDR2 LQKENI.

There are a few counts of this clone. This sequence joins TRBV2 and TRBJ1-6; 9 bases match TRBD1. There are 15 residues in the CDR3. Trimming removed 2 bases from V and 11 bases from J; junction bases left unmatched: 7. CDR1 is SNHLY, CDR2 FYNNEI, per germline. DNA for the CDR3: TGTGCCAGCAGTGAATCGGGACAGGGTTGGGCACCCCTCCACTTT. Protein: CASSESGQGWAPLHF.

CDR3: CASSFLAGGSGTGELFF. CDR3 sequence (DNA): TGTGCCAGCAGCTTTTTAGCGGGGGGATCTGGCACCGGGGAGCTGTTTTTT. The rearrangement joins TRBV7-2 to TRBJ2-2, with 10 bases that match TRBD2. Germline values: CDR1 SGHTA, CDR2 FQGNSA. After removal of 3 bases from V and 4 bases from J, the junction contained 8 bases not matched to a gene. The CDR3 has 17 amino acids.

This chain uses TRBV2 with TRBJ2-5; D possibly uses TRBD1 or TRBD2 (5 bases each). The CDR3 has 13 residues. With 7 bases removed from V and 6 bases from J, the gap between germline ends came to 15 bases. Germline-derived CDR1 and CDR2 are SNHLY and FYNNEI. The CDR3 sequence is CASTRVGEQTQYF. The CDR3 DNA reads TGTGCCAGCACGAGGGTAGGGGAGCAGACCCAGTACTTC.

Only a few counts were recorded for this clone. This chain joins TRBV12-5 and TRBJ2-3; no firm D call. The CDR3 has 14 amino acids. From germline, CDR1 is LGHNT and CDR2 FRNRAP. The V end lost 9 bases, the J end lost 2 bases, and 15 bases lay between the germline ends. The chain's CDR3 is CASGLEDITDTQYF. CDR3 DNA sequence: TGTGCTAGCGGGCTCGAAGATATCACAGATACGCAGTATTTT. The variable domain in full, with the rest retrieved from reference TRBV12-5 and TRBJ2-3, is DARVTQTPRHKVTEMGQEVTMRCQPILGHNTVFWYRQTMMQGLELLAYFRNRAPLDDSGMPKDRFSAEMPDATLATLKIQPSEPRDSAVYFCASGLEDITDTQYFGPGTRLTVL.

This clone was seen more than once but under ten times. CDR3 amino acids: CASSGGTGNYGYTF. CDR3 nucleotide sequence: TGTGCCAGCAGTGGGGGGACGGGAAACTATGGCTACACCTTC. The chain carries TRBV2 and TRBJ1-2; a weak D match, TRBD1 (5 bases). V was cut by 4 bases and J by 2 bases, with 11 bases left in between. The CDR3 has 14 residues. From germline, CDR1 is SNHLY and CDR2 FYNNEI.

There are a few counts of this clone. This chain uses TRBV5-6 with TRBJ1-4; D not certain. Trimming pared 0 bases from V and 4 bases from J, leaving 7 bases between. The CDR3 extends over 14 amino acids. The V gene's germline CDR1 is SGHDT and CDR2 YYEEEE. DNA for the CDR3: TGTGCCAGCAGCTTGGGCAGCATTAATGAAAAACTGTTTTTT. Encoded protein: CASSLGSINEKLFF.

The chain is built from TRBV4-3 and TRBJ1-5, with TRBD1 as a possible D gene (5 bases). The germline gives CDR1 LGHNA, CDR2 YSLEER. CDR3 size: 15 residues. V was shortened by 3 bases and J by 5 bases, with 14 bases between the two germline ends. For the CDR3, the DNA is TGCGCCAGCAGCCAGGGACCGGAGGCTCATCAGCCCCAGCATTTT. Translation gives CASSQGPEAHQPQHF.

The chain recombines TRBV11-2 with TRBJ2-4, with 9 nucleotides matching TRBD2. Trimming took 1 base from V and 4 from J; bases not matched to a gene: 8. CDR1 is SGHAT, CDR2 FQNNGV, per germline. The CDR3 is made up of 17 amino acids. CDR3 amino acids: CASSLGSSGGTKNIQYF. As DNA, the CDR3 is TGTGCCAGCAGCTTAGGGAGTAGCGGGGGTACTAAAAACATTCAGTACTTC.

The rearrangement uses TRBV6-5 and TRBJ2-4; D remains ambiguous. This CDR3 region has 13 residues. Germline-derived CDR1 and CDR2 are MNHEY and SVGAGI. V lost 8 bases and J lost 0, with 8 bases in between. CDR3 sequence (DNA): TGTGCCAGCGCGGTAGGAGCCAAAAACATTCAGTACTTC. It yields the protein CASAVGAKNIQYF.

This clone was recorded a few times. The rearrangement uses TRBV7-2 and TRBJ1-1; no clear D gene. Germline V gene sequence: CDR1 SGHTA, CDR2 FQGNSA. V was shortened by 7 bases and J by 1 base, with 10 bases between the two germline ends. The CDR3 spans 13 residues. The CDR3 is CASTKGPNTEAFF. CDR3 nucleotides: TGTGCCAGCACCAAAGGACCGAACACTGAAGCTTTCTTT. Filled out from reference TRBV7-2 and TRBJ1-1, the complete variable domain reads GAGVSQSPSNKVTEKGKDVELRCDPISGHTALYWYRQSLGQGLEFLIYFQGNSAPDKSGLPSDRFSAERTGGSVSTLTIQRTQQEDSAVYLCASTKGPNTEAFFGQGTRLTVV.

The chain employs TRBV7-9 and TRBJ2-1; 8 nucleotides line up with TRBD1. CDR3 length equals 14 residues. Germline V gives CDR1 SEHNR, CDR2 FQNEAQ (reference sequence). V trimming: 5 bases; J trimming: 5 bases; junction bases outside the gene matches: 5. The CDR3 protein is CASSTTGANNEQFF. DNA for the CDR3: TGTGCCAGCAGCACGACAGGGGCCAACAATGAGCAGTTCTTC.

The rearrangement joins TRBV7-2 to TRBJ2-3, with D maybe TRBD2 (6 bases). Germline-derived CDR1 and CDR2 are SGHTA and FQGNSA. The CDR3 covers 15 residues. Trimming cost V 5 bases and J 4 bases, with 16 bases left between them. CDR3 DNA sequence: TGTGCCAGCAGCCCAAGCGGGCGGAAGGCAGATACGCAGTATTTT. It specifies CASSPSGRKADTQYF.

The V call is TRBV6-5, the J call TRBJ1-2; a weak D match, TRBD1 (6 bases). The CDR3 has 14 residues. V was cut by 7 bases and J by 7 bases, with 19 bases left in between. Germline V gives CDR1 MNHEY, CDR2 SVGAGI. The CDR3 bases are TGTGCCAGCAAACTCAAGGGGGATGTTTGTGGCTACACCTTC. The encoded protein is CASKLKGDVCGYTF.

This chain uses TRBV6-4 with TRBJ2-3; D not resolved. V lost 2 bases to trimming and J lost 11 bases, with 8 bases between them. Germline assignment: CDR1 MRHNA and CDR2 SNTAGT. This CDR3 contains 11 residues. Written as DNA, the CDR3 is TGTGCCAGCAGTGACGACTTAAAGCAGTATTTT. It codes for CASSDDLKQYF.

This clone was observed at least ten times. The J gene is TRBJ2-2, the V gene TRBV15, with D possibly being TRBD1 (6 bases). The V gene lost 0 bases and the J gene lost 8 bases, with 19 bases spanning the gap. Germline V CDR1 and CDR2: LNHNV, YYDKDF (reference sequence). The CDR3 is 17 residues long. For the CDR3, the DNA is TGTGCCACCAGCAGAGATCCCCTTACAGGGTACTCAGGGGAGCTGTTTTTT. Translating it yields CATSRDPLTGYSGELFF.